Shown below are 20 T cell receptor beta chains from a single sample sequenced in a study of blood T cell repertoires in COVID-19. Measured with immunoSEQ multiplex PCR; TCRdb has only the in-frame clones, and not every one. The data contain under 200,000 clones, 80% of them seen just once; the ten biggest clones take up roughly 6.8%. The sample taken for sequencing was peripheral blood. These TCRs come from a man in his 70s with active or convalescent COVID-19.

V is TRBV5-5 and J is TRBJ1-2; weak D call: TRBD1 (5 bases). Per the germline V gene, CDR1 is SGHKS and CDR2 is YYEKEE (reference sequence). There are 14 residues in the CDR3. Deletions cut 3 bases from V and 5 bases from J, with 14 bases between. As DNA, the CDR3 is TGTGCCAGCAGCTCCCGACAGCAAGGGTATGGCTACACCTTC. Translated, it gives CASSSRQQGYGYTF.

The chain has TRBV6-5 and TRBJ1-1, with a weak D call TRBD1 (5 bases). CDR1 is MNHEY and CDR2 is SVGAGI in the germline V gene. V lost 3 bases to trimming and J lost 3 bases, with 14 bases between them. This CDR3 comprises 15 residues. The CDR3 DNA is TGTGCCAGCAGTTATACGGAGGGGATGGACACTGAAGCTTTCTTT. Amino acids: CASSYTEGMDTEAFF.

The CDR3 sequence: CASSYSGLAAKNIQYF. The CDR3 DNA sequence: TGTGCCAGCAGTTACTCCGGACTAGCGGCGAAAAACATTCAGTACTTC. The J gene is TRBJ2-4, the V gene TRBV6-5, with 10 bases aligning to TRBD2. V shed 0 bases, J shed 4 bases, and the junction held 3 bases outside the gene matches. The CDR3 runs 16 residues. Germline CDR1 MNHEY, CDR2 SVGAGI.

V and J are TRBV7-9 and TRBJ1-1; D gene ambiguous. This CDR3 has 14 residues. V lost 3 bases and J 3 bases, leaving 11 bases between the germline ends. Germline V lookup: CDR1 SEHNR, CDR2 FQNEAQ (reference sequence). DNA for the CDR3: TGTGCCAGCAGCTTCGAGGGCGGGTACACTGAAGCTTTCTTT. It encodes CASSFEGGYTEAFF. Full variable domain (rest looked up from reference TRBV7-9 and TRBJ1-1): DTGVSQNPRHKITKRGQNVTFRCDPISEHNRLYWYRQTLGQGPEFLTYFQNEAQLEKSRLLSDRFSAERPKGSFSTLEIQRTEQGDSAMYLCASSFEGGYTEAFFGQGTRLTVV.

The chain has TRBV4-2 and TRBJ2-7; 11 nucleotides line up with TRBD1. The V segment lost 3 bases and the J segment 4 bases; nucleotides outside the gene matches: 2. There are 14 residues in the CDR3. Germline CDR1 LGHNA, CDR2 YNFKEQ. Here the CDR3 DNA reads TGTGCCAGCAGCCAGGGGGACAGGGGGTACGAGCAGTACTTC. Residues: CASSQGDRGYEQYF.

The chain joins TRBV6-1 to TRBJ1-5; D remains ambiguous. The CDR3 sequence is 16 residues long. Between the trimmed V and J ends, which lost 0 bases and 2 bases, there was a span of 11 bases. Germline V gene sequence: CDR1 MNHNS, CDR2 SASEGT. The CDR3 protein is CASSEAIFTGNQPQHF. CDR3 nucleotides: TGTGCCAGCAGTGAAGCAATCTTTACGGGCAATCAGCCCCAGCATTTT.

This chain links TRBV6-6 with TRBJ1-5; D is unresolved. Germline V gene sequence: CDR1 MNHNY, CDR2 SVGAGI (reference sequence). The CDR3 is 13 residues long. V dropped 10 bases and J dropped 1 base, with 11 bases sitting between them. CDR3 loop: CATLRGSNQPQHF. DNA of the CDR3: TGTGCCACCCTCCGAGGGAGCAATCAGCCCCAGCATTTT.

About this clone: Different DNA sequences within this sample yield the same CDR3. The chain is built from TRBV5-6 and TRBJ1-4, with D possibly being TRBD1 (6 bases). There are 14 residues in the CDR3. Between the trimmed V and J ends, which lost 3 bases and 5 bases, there was a span of 11 bases. The V gene's germline CDR1 is SGHDT and CDR2 YYEEEE. CDR3 bases: TGTGCCAGCAGCTCAACAGGGAACAATGAAAAACTGTTTTTT. Its protein product is CASSSTGNNEKLFF.

This sequence joins TRBV4-2 and TRBJ1-5; tentative D call: TRBD1 (6 bases). CDR1 LGHNA and CDR2 YNFKEQ come from the germline V gene. There are 17 residues in the CDR3. The germline V and J ends were trimmed by 0 bases and 0 bases, with 12 bases remaining between them. The CDR3 DNA sequence: TGTGCCAGCAGCCAAGAGTTTCCAGGGGCTAGCAATCAGCCCCAGCATTTT. This encodes CASSQEFPGASNQPQHF.

The gene calls are TRBV6-2 or TRBV6-3 and TRBJ2-5, with D possibly matching TRBD2 (5 bases). CDR1 is MNHEY, CDR2 SVGEGT, per germline. The CDR3 loop spans 16 amino acids. With 4 bases removed from V and 1 base from J, the gap between germline ends came to 16 bases. The CDR3 spells CASSWTPLVGQETQYF. CDR3 coding DNA: TGTGCCAGCAGTTGGACTCCTCTGGTGGGCCAAGAGACCCAGTACTTC.

CDR3 amino acids: CASSQVRDTHTGELFF. CDR3 DNA: TGTGCCAGCAGCCAAGTAAGGGACACCCACACCGGGGAGCTGTTTTTT. The rearrangement joins TRBV4-2 to TRBJ2-2; TRBD1 is a possible D gene (6 bases). Germline CDR1 reads LGHNA; CDR2 reads YNFKEQ. Trimming left V 1 base short and J 3 bases short, with 12 bases between. The CDR3 consists of 16 residues.

The rearrangement joins TRBV10-2 to TRBJ1-1, with D maybe TRBD1 (5 bases). The CDR3 covers 13 residues. The V gene's germline CDR1 is WSHSY and CDR2 SAAADI. V lost 7 bases and J lost 2, with 11 bases in between. CDR3 coding DNA: TGCGCCAGCATTCTGGGGGGTAACACTGAAGCTTTCTTT. Translating it yields CASILGGNTEAFF.

The sample holds a few counts of this clone. The rearrangement uses TRBV19 and TRBJ2-7; 7 nucleotides agree with TRBD1. The CDR3 spans 16 residues. V gave up 1 base and J gave up 0 bases; unmatched junction bases: 6. Per germline, CDR1 LNHDA and CDR2 SQIVND (reference sequence). CDR3 nucleotide sequence: TGTGCCAGTAGTATAGGGGCGGCAGGGGGCTCCTACGAGCAGTACTTC. Translation: CASSIGAAGGSYEQYF.

This chain connects TRBV5-1 to TRBJ1-4; D is possibly TRBD1 (6 bases). The germline V gene encodes CDR1 SGHRS and CDR2 YFSETQ. CDR3 length: 16 residues. V lost 6 bases and J 0 bases, leaving 15 bases between the germline ends. The CDR3 sequence: CASTTGTFATNEKLFF. For the CDR3, the DNA is TGCGCCAGCACAACCGGGACATTTGCAACTAATGAAAAACTGTTTTTT.

The chain employs TRBV29-1 and TRBJ2-1, with TRBD2 identical over 13 bases. CDR3 length equals 13 residues. Germline trimming cut 7 bases from V and 6 bases from J; bases unmatched to any gene: 3. Looked up from germline, CDR1 is SQVTM and CDR2 is ANQGSEA. In DNA, the CDR3 is TGCAGCGGGGGACTAGCGGGGTTCAATGAGCAGTTCTTC. Translated, it gives CSGGLAGFNEQFF.

As concerns this clone: Additional DNA sequences in this sample encode the identical CDR3. The rearrangement uses TRBV5-1 and TRBJ1-2; 9 positions match TRBD1. The CDR3 is 13 residues long. After removal of 4 bases from V and 7 bases from J, the junction contained 5 bases not matched to a gene. Germline loops: CDR1 SGHRS, CDR2 YFSETQ. The CDR3 DNA follows: TGCGCCAGCAGCGTGGGACAGGGAGGTGGCTACACCTTC. It is translated as CASSVGQGGGYTF.

The V and J genes are TRBV11-2 and TRBJ2-7; 7 bases map to TRBD1. Germline values: CDR1 SGHAT, CDR2 FQNNGV. Trimming at V came to 1 base and at J to 3 bases, leaving 9 bases not matched to a gene. CDR3 length equals 16 residues. CDR3 region: CASSLVGSGGSYEQYF. The CDR3 bases are TGTGCCAGCAGCTTAGTAGGATCAGGGGGAAGCTACGAGCAGTACTTC. Full variable domain (outside the CDR3, taken from reference TRBV11-2 and TRBJ2-7): EAGVAQSPRYKIIEKRQSVAFWCNPISGHATLYWYQQILGQGPKLLIQFQNNGVVDDSQLPKDRFSAERLKGVDSTLKIQPAKLEDSAVYLCASSLVGSGGSYEQYFGPGTRLTVT.

This clone was seen more than once but under ten times. The chain links TRBV9 to TRBJ2-4; possible D gene TRBD1, 6 bases. Trimming pared 4 bases from V and 6 bases from J, leaving 14 bases between. This CDR3 is built from 14 residues. The germline CDR1 and CDR2 sequences are SGDLS and YYNGEE. Written as DNA, the CDR3 is TGTGCCAGCAGCCCTCAACTCAGGGGAAACATTCAGTACTTC. Protein sequence: CASSPQLRGNIQYF.

This clone was counted a single time. The chain combines TRBV15 with TRBJ2-1; 7 bases fit TRBD1. The V gene's germline CDR1 is LNHNV and CDR2 YYDKDF (reference sequence). The J segment lost 7 bases and the V segment lost 3 bases, leaving 9 bases of the junction unmatched. The CDR3 sequence is 15 residues long. In DNA, the CDR3 is TGTGCCACCAGCAGGGGAGACAGGGTCGGGAATGAGCAGTTCTTC. It encodes CATSRGDRVGNEQFF.

This chain links TRBV15 with TRBJ1-1; D uncertain. This CDR3 is built from 13 residues. The germline V and J ends were trimmed by 5 bases and 0 bases, with 7 bases remaining between them. CDR1 and CDR2 (germline): LNHNV, YYDKDF (reference sequence). The CDR3, as DNA: TGTGCCACCAGCTACGACTTGAACACTGAAGCTTTCTTT. It yields the protein CATSYDLNTEAFF.